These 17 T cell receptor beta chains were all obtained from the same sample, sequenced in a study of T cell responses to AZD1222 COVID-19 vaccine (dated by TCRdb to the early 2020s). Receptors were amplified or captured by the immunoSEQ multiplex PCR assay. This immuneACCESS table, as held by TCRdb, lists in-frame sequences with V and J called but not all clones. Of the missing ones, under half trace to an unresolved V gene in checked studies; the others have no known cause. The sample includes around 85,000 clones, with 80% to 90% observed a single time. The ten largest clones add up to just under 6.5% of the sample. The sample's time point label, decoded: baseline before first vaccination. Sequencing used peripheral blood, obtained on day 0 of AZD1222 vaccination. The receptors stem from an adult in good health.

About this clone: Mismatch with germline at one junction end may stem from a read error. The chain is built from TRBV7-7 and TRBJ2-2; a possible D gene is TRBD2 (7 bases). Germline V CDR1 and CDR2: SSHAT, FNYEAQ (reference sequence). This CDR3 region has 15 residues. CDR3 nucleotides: TGTGCTAGCAGCTTAGGGGGGGCGAACACCGGGGAGCTGTTTTTT. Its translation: CASSLGGANTGELFF.

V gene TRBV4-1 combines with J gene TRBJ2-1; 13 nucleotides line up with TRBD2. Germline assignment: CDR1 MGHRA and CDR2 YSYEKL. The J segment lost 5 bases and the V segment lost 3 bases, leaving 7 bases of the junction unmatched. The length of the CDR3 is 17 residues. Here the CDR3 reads CASSQMTSGRRNNEQFF. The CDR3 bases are TGCGCCAGCAGCCAGATGACTAGCGGGAGGAGAAACAATGAGCAGTTCTTC.

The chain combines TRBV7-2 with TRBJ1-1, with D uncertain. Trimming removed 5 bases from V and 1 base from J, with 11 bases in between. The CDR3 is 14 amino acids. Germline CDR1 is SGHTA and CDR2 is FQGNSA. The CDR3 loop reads CASSLMAGNTEAFF. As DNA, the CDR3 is TGTGCCAGCAGCCTAATGGCGGGGAACACTGAAGCTTTCTTT.

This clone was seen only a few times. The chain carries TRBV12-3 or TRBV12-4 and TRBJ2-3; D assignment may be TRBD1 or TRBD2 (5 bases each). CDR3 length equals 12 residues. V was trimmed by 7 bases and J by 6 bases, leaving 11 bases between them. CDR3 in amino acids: CASMLWGDTQYF. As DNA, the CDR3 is TGTGCCAGCATGTTATGGGGGGATACGCAGTATTTT.

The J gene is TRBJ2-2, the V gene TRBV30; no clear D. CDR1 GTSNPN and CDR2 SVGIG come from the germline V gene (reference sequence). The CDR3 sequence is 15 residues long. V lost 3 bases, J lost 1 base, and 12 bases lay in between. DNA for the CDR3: TGTGCCTGGAGCGGCCCGGCCATGAACACCGGGGAGCTGTTTTTT. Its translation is CAWSGPAMNTGELFF. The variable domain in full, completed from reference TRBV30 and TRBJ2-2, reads SQTIHQWPATLVQPVGSPLSLECTVEGTSNPNLYWYRQAAGRGLQLLFYSVGIGQISSEVPQNLSASRPQDRQFILSSKKLLLSDSGFYLCAWSGPAMNTGELFFGEGSRLTVL.

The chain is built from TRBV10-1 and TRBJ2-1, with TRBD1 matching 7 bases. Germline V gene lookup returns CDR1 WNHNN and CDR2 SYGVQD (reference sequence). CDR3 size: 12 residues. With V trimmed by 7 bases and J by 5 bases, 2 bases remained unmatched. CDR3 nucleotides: TGCGCCAGCACTGGGACAGACAATGAGCAGTTCTTC. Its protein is CASTGTDNEQFF.

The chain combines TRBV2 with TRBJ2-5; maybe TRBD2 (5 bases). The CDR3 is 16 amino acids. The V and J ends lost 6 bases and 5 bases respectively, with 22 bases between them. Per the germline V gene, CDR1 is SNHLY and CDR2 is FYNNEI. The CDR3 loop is CASSKTRFGSRETQYF. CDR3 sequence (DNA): TGTGCCAGCAGCAAAACTAGATTCGGTTCTCGTGAGACCCAGTACTTC.

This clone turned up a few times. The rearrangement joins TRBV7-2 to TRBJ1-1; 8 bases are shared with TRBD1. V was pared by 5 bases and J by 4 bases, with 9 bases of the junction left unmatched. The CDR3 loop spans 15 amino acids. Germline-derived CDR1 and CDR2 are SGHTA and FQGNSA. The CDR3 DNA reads TGTGCCAGCAGCACTCAACAGGGGGGCAGCACTGAAGCTTTCTTT. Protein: CASSTQQGGSTEAFF.

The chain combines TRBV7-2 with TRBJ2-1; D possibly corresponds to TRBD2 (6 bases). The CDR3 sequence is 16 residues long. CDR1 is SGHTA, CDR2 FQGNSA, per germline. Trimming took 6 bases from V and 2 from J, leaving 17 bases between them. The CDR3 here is CASSPRPGSPYNEQFF. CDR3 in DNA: TGTGCCAGCAGTCCACGCCCCGGGAGCCCCTACAATGAGCAGTTCTTC. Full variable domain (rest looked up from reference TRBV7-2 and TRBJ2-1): GAGVSQSPSNKVTEKGKDVELRCDPISGHTALYWYRQSLGQGLEFLIYFQGNSAPDKSGLPSDRFSAERTGGSVSTLTIQRTQQEDSAVYLCASSPRPGSPYNEQFFGPGTRLTVL.

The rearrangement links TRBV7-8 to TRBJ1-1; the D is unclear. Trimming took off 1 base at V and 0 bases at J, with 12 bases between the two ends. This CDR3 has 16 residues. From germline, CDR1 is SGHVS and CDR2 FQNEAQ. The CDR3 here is CASSLVFGSMNTEAFF. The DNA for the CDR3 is TGTGCCAGCAGCTTAGTTTTCGGGAGCATGAACACTGAAGCTTTCTTT.

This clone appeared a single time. CDR3 nucleotide sequence: TGTGCCAGCAGGGTGCAGGGAGTTGGAAACACCATATATTTT. Protein product: CASRVQGVGNTIYF. This chain uses TRBV7-9 with TRBJ1-3; TRBD1 might be the D (5 bases). Trimming shortened V by 6 bases and J by 3 bases, and 12 bases separated the two germline ends. This CDR3 has 14 residues. Germline lookup yields CDR1 SEHNR and CDR2 FQNEAQ (reference sequence).

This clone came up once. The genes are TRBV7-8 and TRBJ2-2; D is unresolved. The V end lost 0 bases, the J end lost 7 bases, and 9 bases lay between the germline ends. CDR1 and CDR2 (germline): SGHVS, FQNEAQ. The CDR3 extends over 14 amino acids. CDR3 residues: CASSLAVVGGELFF. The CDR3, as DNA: TGTGCCAGCAGCTTAGCGGTAGTTGGCGGGGAGCTGTTTTTT.

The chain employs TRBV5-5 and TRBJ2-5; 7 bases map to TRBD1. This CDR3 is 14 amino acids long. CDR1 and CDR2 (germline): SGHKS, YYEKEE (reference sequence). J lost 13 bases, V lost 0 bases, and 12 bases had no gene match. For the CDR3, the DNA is TGTGCCAGCAGCTTGGAGAAGGGGGCCCTAAGGCGGTACTTC. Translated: CASSLEKGALRRYF.

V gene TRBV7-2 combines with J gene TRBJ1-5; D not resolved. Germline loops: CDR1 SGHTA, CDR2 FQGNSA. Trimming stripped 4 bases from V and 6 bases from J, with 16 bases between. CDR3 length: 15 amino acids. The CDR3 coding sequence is TGTGCCAGCAGCTCGAGTGGTCCGTCAGGTCAGCCCCAGCATTTT. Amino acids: CASSSSGPSGQPQHF.

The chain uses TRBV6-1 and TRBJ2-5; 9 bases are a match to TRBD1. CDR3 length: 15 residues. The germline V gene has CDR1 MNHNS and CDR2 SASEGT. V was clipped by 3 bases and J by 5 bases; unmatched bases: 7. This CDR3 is CASSEWGQGRETQYF. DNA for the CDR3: TGTGCCAGCAGTGAGTGGGGACAGGGACGGGAGACCCAGTACTTC.

CDR3 region: CASSIDRSNSPLHF. In DNA form, the CDR3 reads TGTGCCAGTAGTATTGACAGGAGTAATTCACCCCTCCACTTT. The chain links TRBV19 to TRBJ1-6; D perhaps matches TRBD1 (6 bases). CDR3 length: 14 amino acids. Germline V gene data show CDR1 as LNHDA and CDR2 as SQIVND (reference sequence). The ends were cut back, 3 bases at V and 6 bases at J, with 9 bases in the middle.

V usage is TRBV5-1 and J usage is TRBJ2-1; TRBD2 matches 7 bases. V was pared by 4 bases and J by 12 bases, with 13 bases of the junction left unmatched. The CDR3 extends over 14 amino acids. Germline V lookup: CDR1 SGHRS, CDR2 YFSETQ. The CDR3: CASSPPATSPRQFF. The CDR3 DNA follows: TGCGCCAGCAGCCCCCCAGCGACTAGCCCCAGGCAGTTCTTC.